The sequence of this T cell receptor beta chain was determined in a study of T cells after yellow fever vaccination. Study results and limitations: Subsequent booster samples again held most clones from primary vaccination (more than 95% CD4, roughly 88% CD8). Of the clonotypes, a small share occurred in both CD4 and CD8 compartments.

This clonotype was counted between two and nine times. The antigen is not known. TCRdb processed the 5' RACE reads anew with MiXCR; each CDR3 protein has one entry. The sample consists of hundreds of thousands of distinct CDR3 sequences, around 4% of them appearing once. Sequencing used PBMCs, obtained on the day of the yellow fever booster vaccination. The clonotype was recovered from a man aged 18 to 30 who received the YFV17D yellow fever vaccine.

Here the CDR3 DNA reads TGTGCCAGCAGCCCGACCCGCTTAGCGGGGGGCCCCGAGCAGTTCTTC. Amino acid sequence: CASSPTRLAGGPEQFF. V and J are TRBV7-2 and TRBJ2-1, with 10 bases aligning to TRBD2. V gave up 5 bases and J gave up 10 bases; unmatched junction bases: 14. This CDR3 is built from 16 residues. CDR1 and CDR2 from the germline V gene are SGHTA and FQGNSA.